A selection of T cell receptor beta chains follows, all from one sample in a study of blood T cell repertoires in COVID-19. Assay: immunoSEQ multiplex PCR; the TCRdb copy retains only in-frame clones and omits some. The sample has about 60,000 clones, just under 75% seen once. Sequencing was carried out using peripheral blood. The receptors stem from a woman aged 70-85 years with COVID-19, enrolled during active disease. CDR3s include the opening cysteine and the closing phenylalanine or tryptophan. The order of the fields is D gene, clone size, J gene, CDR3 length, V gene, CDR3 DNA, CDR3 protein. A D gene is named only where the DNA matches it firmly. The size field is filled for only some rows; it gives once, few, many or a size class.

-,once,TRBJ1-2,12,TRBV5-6,TGTGCCAGCAGGACCGGGGGTGGTGGCTACACCTTC,CASRTGGGGYTF
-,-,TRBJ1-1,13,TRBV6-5,TGTGCCAGCAGCATCGGGGGGAGAAGTGAAGCTTTCTTT,CASSIGGRSEAFF
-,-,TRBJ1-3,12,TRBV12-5,TGTGCTGCCGCATCGGACAGTTACACCATATATTTT,CAAASDSYTIYF
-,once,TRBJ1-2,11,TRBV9,TGTGCCAGCAATGGAGGGGATGGCTACACCTTC,CASNGGDGYTF
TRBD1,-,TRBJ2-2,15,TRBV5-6,TGTGCCAGCATAAGGGGGCTCGCGAACACCGGGGAGCTGTTTTTT,CASIRGLANTGELFF
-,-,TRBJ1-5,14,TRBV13,TGTGCCAGCAGTTACCGGGGGGGGAATCAGCCCCAGCATTTT,CASSYRGGNQPQHF
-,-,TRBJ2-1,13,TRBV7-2,TGTGCCAGCAGCCGGTCTCGGGGTAATGAGCAGTTCTTC,CASSRSRGNEQFF
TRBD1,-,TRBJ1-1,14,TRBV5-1,TGCGCCAGCAGCTTGGACAGGGGGAACACTGAAGCTTTCTTT,CASSLDRGNTEAFF
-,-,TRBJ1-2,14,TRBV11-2,TGTGCCAGCAGCCTAGAACGAGGGCGCCCGTCCGCTAACTTC,CASSLERGRPSANF
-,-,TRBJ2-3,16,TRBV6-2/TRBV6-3,TGTGCCAGCAGTTACTCGCGCGCGAGCCTCACAGATACGCAGTATTTT,CASSYSRASLTDTQYF
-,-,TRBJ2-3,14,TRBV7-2,TGTGCCAGCAGCTTAGCCGGGACACAGGGTACGCAGTATTTT,CASSLAGTQGTQYF
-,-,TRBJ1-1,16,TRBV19,TGTGCCAGTAACCCCAATAAGAGGTTTGGAGGCACTGAAGCTTTCTTT,CASNPNKRFGGTEAFF
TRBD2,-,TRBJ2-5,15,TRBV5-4,TGTGCCAGCAGCTTCGGACTAGCGGGGTCGGAGACCCAGTACTTC,CASSFGLAGSETQYF
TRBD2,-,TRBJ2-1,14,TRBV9,TGTGCCAGCAGCGTAGCAGGGACTATAAATGAGCAGTTCTTC,CASSVAGTINEQFF
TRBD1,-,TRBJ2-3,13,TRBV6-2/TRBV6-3,TGTGCCAGCAGTGGACAGGGGGCGGTTACGCAGTATTTT,CASSGQGAVTQYF
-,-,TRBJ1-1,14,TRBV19,TGTGCCAGTAGTATCGCGGGGTACAGCACTGAAGCTTTCTTT,CASSIAGYSTEAFF
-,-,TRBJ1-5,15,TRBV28,TGTGCCAGCAGTTTACGTAACGCGGGCAATCAGCCCCAGCATTTT,CASSLRNAGNQPQHF
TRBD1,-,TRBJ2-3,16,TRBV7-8,TGTGCCAGCAGCCAATCCCGACAGGGGGGCACAGATACGCAGTATTTT,CASSQSRQGGTDTQYF
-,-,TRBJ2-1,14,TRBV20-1,TGCAGTGCTAGTTTTAGTCGGGGGTACAATGAGCAGTTCTTC,CSASFSRGYNEQFF
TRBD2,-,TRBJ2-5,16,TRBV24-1,TGTGCCACCAGTGAAATCGGACCGGGGGGAGGGGAGACCCAGTACTTC,CATSEIGPGGGETQYF
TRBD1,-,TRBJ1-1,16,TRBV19,TGTGCCAGTAGTATGCACTCCGGGACAGGGGTGACTGAAGCTTTCTTT,CASSMHSGTGVTEAFF
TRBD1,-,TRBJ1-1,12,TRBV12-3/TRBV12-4,TGTGCCAGCAGGGGACAGGGTTGGGAAGCTTTCTTT,CASRGQGWEAFF
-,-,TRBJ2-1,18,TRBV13,TGTGCCAGCAGCTTAGGCCTCGGTGGGGGGGCTCCCTACAATGAGCAGTTCTTC,CASSLGLGGGAPYNEQFF
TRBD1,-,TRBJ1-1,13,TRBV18,TGTGCCAGCTCACCAGACAGGGGGAGTGGAGCTTTCTTT,CASSPDRGSGAFF
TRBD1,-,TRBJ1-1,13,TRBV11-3,TGTGCCAGCACCGCGACAGGGGCGCGCATTGCTTTCTTT,CASTATGARIAFF
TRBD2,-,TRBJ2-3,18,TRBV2,TGTGCCAGCAGTGAATCCTTACTAGCGGGGGGGTACACAGATACGCAGTATTTT,CASSESLLAGGYTDTQYF
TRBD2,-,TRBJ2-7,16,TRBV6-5,TGTGCCAGCAGTTACTCGAATCTAGCGGGGCGATACGAGCAGTACTTC,CASSYSNLAGRYEQYF
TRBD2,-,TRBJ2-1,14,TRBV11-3,TGTGCCAGCGGGAGGGGCGGCGGGAGGACTGAGCAGTTCTTC,CASGRGGGRTEQFF
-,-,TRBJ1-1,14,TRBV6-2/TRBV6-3,TGTGCCAGCAGCTATTACAGGGCGGACACTGAAGCTTTCTTT,CASSYYRADTEAFF
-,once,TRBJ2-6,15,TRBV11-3,TGTGCCAGCAGCTTCACAGGGAGTGGGGCCAACGTCCTGACTTTC,CASSFTGSGANVLTF
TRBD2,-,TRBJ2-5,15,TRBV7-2,TGTGCCAGCAGCTTAGTAGCGGGGGGGCAAAAGACCCAGTACTTC,CASSLVAGGQKTQYF
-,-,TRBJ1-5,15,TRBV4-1,TGCGCCAGCAGCCAAGTTCAGGCTAGCAATCAGCCCCAGCATTTT,CASSQVQASNQPQHF
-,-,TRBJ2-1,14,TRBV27,TGTGCCAGCAGTTTATCCCGAGGGAACAATGAGCAGTTCTTC,CASSLSRGNNEQFF
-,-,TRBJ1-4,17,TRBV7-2,TGTGCCAGCAGCTTTGGGAGTGGAATGTCAACTAATGAAAAACTGTTTTTT,CASSFGSGMSTNEKLFF
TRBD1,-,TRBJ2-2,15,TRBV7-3,TGTGCCAGCAGCCAAACAGGGGGTGGCACCGGGGAGCTGTTTTTT,CASSQTGGGTGELFF
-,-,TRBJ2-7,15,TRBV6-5,TGTGCCAGCAGTTTACCCCGGGGAATTTGGGACGAGCAGTACTTC,CASSLPRGIWDEQYF
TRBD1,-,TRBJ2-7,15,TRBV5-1,TGCGCCAGCAGCCCGTCGGGACAGGGTTTCGACGAGCAGTACTTC,CASSPSGQGFDEQYF
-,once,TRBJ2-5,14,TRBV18,TGTGCCAGCTCACCCCTTACAGGGTTGAAGACCCAGTACTTC,CASSPLTGLKTQYF
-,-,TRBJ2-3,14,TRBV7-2,TGTGCCAGCAGCTCGGTGGAGCGCACAGATACGCAGTATTTT,CASSSVERTDTQYF
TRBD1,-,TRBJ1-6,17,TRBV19,TGTGCCAGCGCCGAGAGGGACAGGGGGCGCGTAAATTCACCCCTCCACTTT,CASAERDRGRVNSPLHF
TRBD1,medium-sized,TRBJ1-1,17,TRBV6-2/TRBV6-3,TGTGCCAGCAGTTACCCGGAGGGACAGGGGATGAACACTGAAGCTTTCTTT,CASSYPEGQGMNTEAFF
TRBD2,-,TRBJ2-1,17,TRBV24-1,TGTGCCACCAGTGATCCTAGCGGAGAAGGGATCTACAATGAGCAGTTCTTC,CATSDPSGEGIYNEQFF
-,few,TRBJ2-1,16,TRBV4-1,TGCGCCAGCAGCCAAAGCCCAGGGGGCGGGGGCGATGAGCAGTTCTTC,CASSQSPGGGGDEQFF
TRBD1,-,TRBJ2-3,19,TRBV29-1,TGCAGCGTTTTCGACCTCGGGACAGCCCTTTTCCCGAGCACAGATACGCAGTATTTT,CSVFDLGTALFPSTDTQYF
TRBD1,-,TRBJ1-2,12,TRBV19,TGTGCCAGTAGTCCTCGGACAGGCCGGGATAGCTTC,CASSPRTGRDSF
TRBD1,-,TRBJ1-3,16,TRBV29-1,TGCAGCGTTGAAGGTTCGACAGGGTCCTCTGGAAACACCATATATTTT,CSVEGSTGSSGNTIYF
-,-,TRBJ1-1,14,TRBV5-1,TGCGCCAGCAGCCTCAGGATGACCTACACTGAAGCTTTCTTT,CASSLRMTYTEAFF
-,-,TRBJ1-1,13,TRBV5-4,TGTGCCAGCAGCTTGGCGGGGAACTCTGAAGCTTTCTTT,CASSLAGNSEAFF
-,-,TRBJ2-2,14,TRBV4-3,TGCGCCAGCAGCCTCGGGACTCGCACCGGGGAGCTGTTTTTT,CASSLGTRTGELFF
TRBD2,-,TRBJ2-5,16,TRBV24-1,TGTGCCACCAGTATGGGGCTAGCGGGAGCAGAACAGACCCAGTACTTC,CATSMGLAGAEQTQYF
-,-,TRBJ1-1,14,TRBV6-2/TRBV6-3,TGTGCCAGCAGTTTTCCAGGGGTCAGCACTGAAGCTTTCTTT,CASSFPGVSTEAFF